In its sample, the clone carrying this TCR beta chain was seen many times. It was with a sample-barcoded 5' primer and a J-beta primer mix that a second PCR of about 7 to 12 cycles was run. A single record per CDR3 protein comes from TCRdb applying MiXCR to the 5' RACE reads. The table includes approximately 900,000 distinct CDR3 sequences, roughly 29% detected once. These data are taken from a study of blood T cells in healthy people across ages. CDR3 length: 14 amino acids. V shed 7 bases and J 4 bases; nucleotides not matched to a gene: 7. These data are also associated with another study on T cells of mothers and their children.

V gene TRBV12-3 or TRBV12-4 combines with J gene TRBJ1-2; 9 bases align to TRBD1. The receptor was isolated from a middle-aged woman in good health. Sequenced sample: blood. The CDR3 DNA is TGTGCCAGCACCGCCGACAGGGGGGTCTATGGCTACACCTTC. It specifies CASTADRGVYGYTF.